This TCR beta chain is drawn from a study of TIL therapy for anti-PD-1-resistant metastatic lung cancer. Overall study context: Tumor harvest preceded PD-1/PD-L1 blockade, followed by nivolumab treatment. Tumors carried a median approximately 1.6 non-synonymous mutations per megabase. Median patient age was about 55, ranging about 38-80 years.

Time point noted: pre-treatment sample, taken before nivolumab and TIL therapy. This clone is a singleton in its sample. This was the immunoSEQ v3 assay. The table came from immunoSEQ multiplex PCR; TCRdb's copy has only in-frame clones and leaves some out. This table holds about 50,000 clones, 65% to 90% found once. V lost 6 bases and J 4 bases, leaving 14 bases between the germline ends. The germline gives CDR1 KGHDR, CDR2 SFDVKD. The CDR3 runs 15 residues. This sequence was found in a person aged 25-80 years with non-small cell lung cancer. The chain couples TRBV24-1 to TRBJ2-2; tentatively, D is TRBD2 (5 bases). The sequencing used blood, collected at baseline. CDR3 sequence reads: CATSPAASFTGELFF. In nucleotides, the CDR3 is TGTGCCACCAGTCCGGCGGCTAGCTTCACCGGGGAGCTGTTTTTT.